This TCR beta chain was observed in a study of blood T cell repertoires in COVID-19. V lost 3 bases, J lost 0 bases, and 7 bases stayed unmatched. The CDR3 is 16 residues long. CDR1 and CDR2 (germline): SGHRS, YFSETQ. Assay used: immunoSEQ multiplex PCR; TCRdb lists only in-frame clones, some missing. The sample has fewer than 200,000 clones, about 85% seen once. This clone was recorded only once. The material sequenced was PBMCs or T cells enriched from blood (not recorded which). The receptor was isolated from a woman aged 40 to 49 with acute COVID-19. The chain has TRBV5-1 and TRBJ2-5, with 8 bases lining up with TRBD1. This chain's CDR3 is CASSSAQGANQETQYF. CDR3 coding DNA: TGCGCCAGCAGCTCGGCCCAGGGGGCCAACCAAGAGACCCAGTACTTC.